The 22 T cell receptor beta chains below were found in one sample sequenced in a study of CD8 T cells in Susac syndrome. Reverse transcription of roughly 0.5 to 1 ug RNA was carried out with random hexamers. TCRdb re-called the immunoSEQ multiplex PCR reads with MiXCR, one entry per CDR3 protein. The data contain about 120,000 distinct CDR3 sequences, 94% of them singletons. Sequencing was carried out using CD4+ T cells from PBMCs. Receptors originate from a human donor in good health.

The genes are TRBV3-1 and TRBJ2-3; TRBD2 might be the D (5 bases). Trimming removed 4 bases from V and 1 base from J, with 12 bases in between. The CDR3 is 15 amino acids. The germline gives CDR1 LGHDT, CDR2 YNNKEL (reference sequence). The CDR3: CASSPRRGGTDTQYF. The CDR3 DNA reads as TGTGCCAGCAGCCCTCGACGGGGAGGCACAGATACGCAGTATTTT.

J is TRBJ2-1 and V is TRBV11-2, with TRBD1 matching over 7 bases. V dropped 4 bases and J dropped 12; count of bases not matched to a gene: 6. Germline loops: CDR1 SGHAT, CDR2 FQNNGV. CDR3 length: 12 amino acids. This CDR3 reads CASSSDRVGQFF. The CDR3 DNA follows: TGTGCCAGCAGCTCTGACAGGGTAGGGCAGTTCTTC.

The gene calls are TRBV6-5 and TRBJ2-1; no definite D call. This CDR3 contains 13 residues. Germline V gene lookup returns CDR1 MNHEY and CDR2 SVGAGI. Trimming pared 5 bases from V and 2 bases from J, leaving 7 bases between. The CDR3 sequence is CASSASPYNEQFF. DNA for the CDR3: TGTGCCAGCAGTGCGTCACCCTACAATGAGCAGTTCTTC.

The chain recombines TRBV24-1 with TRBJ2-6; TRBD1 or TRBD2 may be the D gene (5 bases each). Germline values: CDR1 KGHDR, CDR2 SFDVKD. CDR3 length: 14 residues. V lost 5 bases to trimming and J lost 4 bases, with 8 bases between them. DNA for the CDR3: TGTGCCACCAGTGGAGGGACCGGGGCCAACGTCCTGACTTTC. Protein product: CATSGGTGANVLTF.

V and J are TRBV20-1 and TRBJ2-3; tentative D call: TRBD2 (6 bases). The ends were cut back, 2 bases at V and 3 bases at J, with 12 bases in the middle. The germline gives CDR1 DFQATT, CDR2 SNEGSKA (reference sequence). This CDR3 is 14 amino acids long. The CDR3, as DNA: TGCAGTGCTAGAAAGGGCGGGGTGACAGATACGCAGTATTTT. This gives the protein CSARKGGVTDTQYF.

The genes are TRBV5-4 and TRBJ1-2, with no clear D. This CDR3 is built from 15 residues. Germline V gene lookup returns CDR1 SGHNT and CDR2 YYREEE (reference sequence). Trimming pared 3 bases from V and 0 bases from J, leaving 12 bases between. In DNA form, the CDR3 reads TGTGCCAGCAGCTCACCCGCTAACCCTAACTATGGCTACACCTTC. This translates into CASSSPANPNYGYTF.

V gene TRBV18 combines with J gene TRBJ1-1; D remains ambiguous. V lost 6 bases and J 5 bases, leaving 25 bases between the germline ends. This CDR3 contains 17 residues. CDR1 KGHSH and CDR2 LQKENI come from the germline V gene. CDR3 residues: CASSESGSAFGGTEAFF. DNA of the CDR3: TGTGCCAGCTCTGAATCGGGATCGGCTTTTGGAGGTACTGAAGCTTTCTTT.

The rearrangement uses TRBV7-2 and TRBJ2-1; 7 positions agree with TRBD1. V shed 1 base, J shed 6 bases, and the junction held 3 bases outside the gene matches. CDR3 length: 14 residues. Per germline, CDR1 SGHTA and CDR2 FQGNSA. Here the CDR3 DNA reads TGTGCCAGCAGCTTAGAGCACAGGGGCAATGAGCAGTTCTTC. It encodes CASSLEHRGNEQFF.

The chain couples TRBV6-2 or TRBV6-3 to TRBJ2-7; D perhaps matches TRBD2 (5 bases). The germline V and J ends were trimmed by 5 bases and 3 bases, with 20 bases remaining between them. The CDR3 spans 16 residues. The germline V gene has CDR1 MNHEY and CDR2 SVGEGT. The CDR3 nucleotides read TGTGCCAGCAGTCGAGGCGGGCCTCACCTCAACTACGAGCAGTACTTC. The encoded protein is CASSRGGPHLNYEQYF.

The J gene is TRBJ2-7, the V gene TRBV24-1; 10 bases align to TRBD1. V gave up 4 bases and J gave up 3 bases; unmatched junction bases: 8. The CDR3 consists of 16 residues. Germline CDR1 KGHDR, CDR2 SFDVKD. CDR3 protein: CATSDAGQGEVYEQYF. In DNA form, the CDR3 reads TGTGCCACCAGTGACGCTGGACAGGGGGAAGTCTACGAGCAGTACTTC.

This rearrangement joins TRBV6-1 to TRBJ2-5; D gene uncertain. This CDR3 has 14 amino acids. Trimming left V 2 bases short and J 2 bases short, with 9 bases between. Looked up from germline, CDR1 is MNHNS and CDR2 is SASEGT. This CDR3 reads CASSESPAQETQYF. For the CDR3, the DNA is TGTGCCAGCAGTGAAAGTCCGGCACAAGAGACCCAGTACTTC.

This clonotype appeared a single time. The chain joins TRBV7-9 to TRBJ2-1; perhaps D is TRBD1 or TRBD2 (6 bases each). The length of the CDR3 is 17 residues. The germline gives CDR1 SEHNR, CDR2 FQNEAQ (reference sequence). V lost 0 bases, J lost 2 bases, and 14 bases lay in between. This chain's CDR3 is CASSLAGGGSTYNEQFF. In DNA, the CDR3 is TGTGCCAGCAGCTTAGCGGGGGGCGGTAGTACCTACAATGAGCAGTTCTTC.

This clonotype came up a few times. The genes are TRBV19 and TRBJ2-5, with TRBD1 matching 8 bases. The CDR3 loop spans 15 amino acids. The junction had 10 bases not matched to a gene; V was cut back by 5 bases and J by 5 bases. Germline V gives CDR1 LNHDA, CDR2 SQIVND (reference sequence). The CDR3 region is CASSPGDRGRETQYF. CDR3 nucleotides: TGTGCCAGTAGTCCAGGAGACAGGGGCCGGGAGACCCAGTACTTC.

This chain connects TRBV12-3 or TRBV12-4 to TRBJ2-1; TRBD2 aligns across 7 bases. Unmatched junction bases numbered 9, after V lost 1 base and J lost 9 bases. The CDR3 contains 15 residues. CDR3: CASSLGGSVHSEQFF. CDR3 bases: TGTGCCAGCAGTTTAGGCGGGAGCGTGCACAGTGAGCAGTTCTTC.

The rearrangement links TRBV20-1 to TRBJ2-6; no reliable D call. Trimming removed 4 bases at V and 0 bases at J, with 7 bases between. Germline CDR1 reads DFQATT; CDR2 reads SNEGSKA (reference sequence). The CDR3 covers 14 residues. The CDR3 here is CSATEGSGANVLTF. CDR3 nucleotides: TGCAGTGCTACCGAAGGCTCTGGGGCCAACGTCCTGACTTTC.

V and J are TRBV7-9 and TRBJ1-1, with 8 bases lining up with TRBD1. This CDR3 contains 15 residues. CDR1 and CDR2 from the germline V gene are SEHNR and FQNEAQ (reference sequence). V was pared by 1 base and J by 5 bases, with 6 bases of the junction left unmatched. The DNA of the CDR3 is TGTGCCAGCAGCTTAGGGGGACAGGCAATTACTGAAGCTTTCTTT. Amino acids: CASSLGGQAITEAFF.

In nucleotides, the CDR3 is TGTGCCAGCAGTGAAGATCCTCCTAAGGGTTGGCGGGTCGAGCAGTACTTC. It encodes CASSEDPPKGWRVEQYF. V is TRBV6-1 and J is TRBJ2-7; maybe TRBD2 (5 bases). The CDR3 is 17 amino acids. Germline CDR1 MNHNS, CDR2 SASEGT. Trimming cost V 1 base and J 6 bases, with 22 bases left between them.

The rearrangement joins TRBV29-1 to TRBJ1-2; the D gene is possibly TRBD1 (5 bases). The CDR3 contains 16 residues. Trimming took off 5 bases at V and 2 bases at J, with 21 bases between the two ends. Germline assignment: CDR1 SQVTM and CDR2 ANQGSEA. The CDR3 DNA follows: TGCAGCGTTACCCCGGACACTTCCTACGTAAACTATGGCTACACCTTC. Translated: CSVTPDTSYVNYGYTF.

CDR3 loop: CASSPGAGVADEQYF. CDR3 sequence (DNA): TGTGCCAGCTCACCAGGGGCGGGAGTGGCTGACGAGCAGTACTTC. The J gene is TRBJ2-7, the V gene TRBV18, with 7 bases aligning to TRBD2. Germline CDR1 KGHSH, CDR2 LQKENI. With 2 bases clipped from V and 5 bases from J, the junction kept 9 bases outside the gene matches. CDR3 length: 15 amino acids.

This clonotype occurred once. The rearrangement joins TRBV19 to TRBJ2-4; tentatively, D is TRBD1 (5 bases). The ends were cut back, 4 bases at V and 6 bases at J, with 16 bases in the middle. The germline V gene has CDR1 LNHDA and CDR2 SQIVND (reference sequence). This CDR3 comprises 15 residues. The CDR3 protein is CASSTGARSGNIQYF. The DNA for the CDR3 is TGTGCCAGTAGTACTGGGGCCCGGTCGGGAAACATTCAGTACTTC. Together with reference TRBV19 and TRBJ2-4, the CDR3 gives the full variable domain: DGGITQSPKYLFRKEGQNVTLSCEQNLNHDAMYWYRQDPGQGLRLIYYSQIVNDFQKGDIAEGYSVSREKKESFPLTVTSAQKNPTAFYLCASSTGARSGNIQYFGAGTRLSVL.

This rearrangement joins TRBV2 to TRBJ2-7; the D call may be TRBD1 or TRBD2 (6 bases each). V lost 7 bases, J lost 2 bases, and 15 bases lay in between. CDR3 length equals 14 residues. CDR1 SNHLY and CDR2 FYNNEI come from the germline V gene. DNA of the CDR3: TGTGCCAGCATTAGGGGGGCCGAGGCCTACGAGCAGTACTTC. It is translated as CASIRGAEAYEQYF.

The CDR3 nucleotides are TGCAGCGTTGAAACTAGCGGGAGCTTCGGGAATGAGCAGTTCTTC. Protein sequence: CSVETSGSFGNEQFF. V gene TRBV29-1 combines with J gene TRBJ2-1, with 11 positions matching TRBD2. Trimming took 2 bases from V and 7 from J; bases not matched to a gene: 7. CDR3 length: 15 residues. Germline lookup yields CDR1 SQVTM and CDR2 ANQGSEA.